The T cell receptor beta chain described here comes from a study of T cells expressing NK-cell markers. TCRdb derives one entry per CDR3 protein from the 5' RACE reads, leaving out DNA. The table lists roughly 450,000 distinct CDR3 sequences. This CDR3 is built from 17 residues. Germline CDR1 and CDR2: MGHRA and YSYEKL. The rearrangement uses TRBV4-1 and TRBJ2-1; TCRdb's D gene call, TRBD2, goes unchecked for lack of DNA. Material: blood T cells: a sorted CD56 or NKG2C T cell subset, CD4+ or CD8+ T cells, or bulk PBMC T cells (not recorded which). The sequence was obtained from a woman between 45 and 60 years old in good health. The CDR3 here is CASSKVIAGVSYNEQFF.